The clone carrying this TCR beta chain was observed many times. TCRdb itself ran the RT-PCR reads through MiXCR, one entry per CDR3 protein. The sample records approximately 99,000 distinct CDR3 sequences, 35% being singletons. This specimen belongs to a study of patients and donors after allogeneic stem cell transplantation. The germline V gene encodes CDR1 SQVTM and CDR2 ANQGSEA. With 4 bases removed from V and 2 bases from J, the gap between germline ends came to 6 bases. The CDR3 length is 13 residues. This clonotype was obtained from a human donor who was either an allogeneic HSCT recipient or a stem cell or donor lymphocyte infusion donor (not recorded which). It is not recorded whose cells these are; they may come from a transplant donor. Source material: blood, either unsorted or a sorted T cell fraction (not recorded which). The rearrangement links TRBV29-1 to TRBJ2-6; no clear D. The CDR3 DNA is TGCAGCGTTGCAGTGACTGGGGCCAACGTCCTGACTTTC. As protein: CSVAVTGANVLTF. Combining the CDR3 with reference TRBV29-1 and TRBJ2-6 gives the whole variable domain SAVISQKPSRDICQRGTSLTIQCQVDSQVTMMFWYRQQPGQSLTLIATANQGSEATYESGFVIDKFPISRPNLTFSTLTVSNMSPEDSSIYLCSVAVTGANVLTFGAGSRLTVL.